This T cell receptor beta chain is drawn from a study of T cells after yellow fever vaccination (dated by TCRdb to between 2018 and 2020). Turning to the overall study: The SMART-Seq v4 Ultra Low Input RNA kit was used to prepare libraries from fractions with low cell numbers. Two healthy male donors, one aged 18 to 30 and one aged 30 to 40 years, made up the cohort. Blood was collected at multiple timepoints before and after primary and secondary immunization, and bulk PBMC replicates and cell subsets were isolated. To follow T-cell clones before and after both primary and booster YFV17D yellow fever vaccination, bulk TCR alpha and beta repertoires underwent longitudinal sequencing.

Study-level results and caveats: Compared with the primary T-cell response, the secondary T-cell response was faster but weaker, reaching its peak on day 5 rather than on day 15. Because abundant contaminating clonotypes from the bulk population could be contained in FACS-sorted repertoires, computational filtering was required. A small share of clonotypes was detected in both CD4 and CD8 compartments, with the overlap likely arising from convergent recombination. Because only a couple of donors were included in the study, the extent to which the findings can be generalized is limited. After the booster, most of the clones that had expanded following primary vaccination were detected again (approximately 96% of CD4 and roughly 88% of CD8), which suggests that memory was broadly maintained.

Reading the label with the study, this specimen's treatment or condition is: live attenuated yellow fever vaccine strain. At each blood-draw timepoint, two biological replicates of bulk PBMCs were obtained. A standard Ficoll-Paque protocol was used to isolate PBMCs from peripheral blood. TriZol was used to extract RNA from bulk PBMCs, from CD4 and CD8 fractions, and from dextramer-positive and dextramer-negative fractions. The data were produced on an Illumina NovaSeq 6000. Synthesis of TCR cDNA relied on 5'RACE template switching, a step that introduced a universal primer site along with unique molecular identifiers. Priming for cDNA synthesis came from both the TCR alpha and TCR beta constant segments. Two PCR steps were used to amplify libraries, with sample barcodes and sequencing adapters being added in the second step. Sequencing of the libraries was done on either Illumina HiSeq 2500 (2x100 bp) or NovaSeq (2x150 bp). In the original analysis: Demultiplexing of reads and collapsing into UMI consensus sequences were performed with MIGEC, and V(D)J alignment was carried out with MiXCR. Vaccine-responding clonotypes were defined with edgeR using replicate PBMC samples, requiring FDR below 0.01 and a log2 fold change above 5 up to day 15. CD4 or CD8 identity was assigned to each bulk clonotype according to whether the clonotype was present at higher abundance in the sequenced CD4 repertoire or the sequenced CD8 repertoire. TCRdb took the public reads, trimmed them with fastp at Q25, ran MiXCR for clone calling and kept in-frame beta chains. Rows merge per CDR3 protein into single entries with the most common DNA and genes. The V and J calls were not made by the authors but by TCRdb's processing. The sample yields some 250,000 distinct CDR3 sequences; roughly 3.5% were counted once. The top ten constitute about a fifth of the sample.

This clonotype was detected many times. Its cognate antigen has yet to be identified. No base qualities exist here, and no much larger clone lies one base off it. The germline V gene specifies MNHEY as CDR1 and SVGAGI as CDR2. Counted from cysteine to phenylalanine, this CDR3 has 16 amino acids. Only the CDR3 portion is preserved as DNA: 48 bases, with reading frame beginning at the first base. V gives up 0 bases and J gives up 2 bases, and the segment between their germline ends measures 14 bases. The chain links TRBV6-5 with TRBJ2-7, with the D call perhaps TRBD1 or TRBD2, as 5 bases match in each case. The source of this sequence is a man in his late teens or twenties who received the YFV17D yellow fever vaccine. Sample: PBMCs, taken 15 days after the yellow fever booster vaccination. The CDR3 protein: CASSYSNLGVAYEQYF. The DNA sequence is TGTGCCAGCAGTTACTCGAATTTGGGGGTTGCCTACGAGCAGTACTTC.